A single sample is the source of the 22 T cell receptor beta chains below, sequenced in a study of T cell responses to AZD1222 COVID-19 vaccine. TCRdb's table, derived via immunoSEQ multiplex PCR, lists solely in-frame clones and lacks some. The sample shows more than 70,000 clones, approximately 90% of them seen only once. The specimen was peripheral blood, collected 28 days after the second AZD1222 dose. Receptors were obtained from an adult who received the AZD1222 COVID-19 vaccine.

A single count supports this clone. CDR3 in DNA: TGTGCCAGCAGCTCAGGGGTAGATACGCAGTATTTT. Its translation: CASSSGVDTQYF. The J gene is TRBJ2-3, the V gene TRBV9, with D perhaps matching TRBD1 (6 bases). Trimming pared 4 bases from V and 5 bases from J, leaving 8 bases between. Germline values: CDR1 SGDLS, CDR2 YYNGEE. The CDR3 runs to 12 residues.

The J gene is TRBJ1-1, the V gene TRBV28; D gene ambiguous. V was shortened by 11 bases and J by 5 bases, with 15 bases between the two germline ends. The CDR3 sequence is 12 residues long. In germline, CDR1 is MDHEN, CDR2 SYDVKM. As DNA, the CDR3 is TGTGCCGGAGCCACCTTGGGGACTGAAGCTTTCTTT. Translating gives CAGATLGTEAFF.

V and J are TRBV7-9 and TRBJ1-1; D is uncertain. The V end lost 5 bases, the J end lost 3 bases, and 13 bases lay between the germline ends. Per the germline V gene, CDR1 is SEHNR and CDR2 is FQNEAQ (reference sequence). The CDR3 length is 14 residues. DNA of the CDR3: TGTGCCAGCAGCAAAGAATGGGGTTACACTGAAGCTTTCTTT. Translation: CASSKEWGYTEAFF.

Comment on this clone: The sample contains more than one DNA sequence encoding this CDR3. The genes are TRBV5-1 and TRBJ2-2; D gene unclear. The CDR3 loop spans 12 amino acids. V gave up 1 base and J gave up 2 bases, with 0 bases separating them. Germline loops: CDR1 SGHRS, CDR2 YFSETQ. CDR3 loop: CASSLNTGELFF. CDR3 DNA sequence: TGCGCCAGCAGCTTGAACACCGGGGAGCTGTTTTTT.

This clone was observed a single time. The rearrangement links TRBV7-2 to TRBJ2-1, with 13 bases that match TRBD2. This CDR3 contains 14 residues. V gave up 5 bases and J gave up 10 bases; unmatched junction bases: 5. From germline, CDR1 is SGHTA and CDR2 FQGNSA. CDR3 bases: TGTGCCAGCAGCGTAGGACTAGCGGGAGACGAGCAGTTCTTC. Translated, it gives CASSVGLAGDEQFF.

The chain is built from TRBV27 and TRBJ2-7, with 13 bases lining up with TRBD2. V lost 4 bases and J lost 3; bases outside the gene matches: 3. This CDR3 is built from 15 residues. Germline V gene data show CDR1 as MNHEY and CDR2 as SMNVEV (reference sequence). The CDR3 DNA sequence: TGTGCCAGCAGTTCCCGGACTAGCGGGAGCTACGAGCAGTACTTC. This gives the protein CASSSRTSGSYEQYF.

V gene TRBV19 combines with J gene TRBJ2-1; the match to TRBD1 covers 7 bases. The V gene end was trimmed by 4 bases and the J gene end by 2 bases; junction bases not matched to a gene: 5. This CDR3 has 15 amino acids. Germline loops: CDR1 LNHDA, CDR2 SQIVND (reference sequence). CDR3 sequence (DNA): TGTGCCAGTAGTACGGGGACAGCCCCCTACAATGAGCAGTTCTTC. This codes for CASSTGTAPYNEQFF.

This clone was seen a handful of times. The chain employs TRBV7-2 and TRBJ1-5, with 7 bases fitting TRBD1. V shed 4 bases, J shed 5 bases, and the junction held 8 bases outside the gene matches. From germline, CDR1 is SGHTA and CDR2 FQGNSA. The CDR3 contains 15 residues. In nucleotides, the CDR3 is TGTGCCAGCAGCTCACCGACAGGGCTCCATCAGCCCCAGCATTTT. Amino acids: CASSSPTGLHQPQHF.

The chain employs TRBV7-9 and TRBJ2-5; possibly TRBD2 for D (5 bases). Germline CDR1 reads SEHNR; CDR2 reads FQNEAQ (reference sequence). Trimming took off 5 bases at V and 5 bases at J, with 15 bases between the two ends. This CDR3 has 14 amino acids. CDR3 nucleotides: TGTGCCAGCAGCCCAGAGGTCCAGCGGGAGACCCAGTACTTC. It is translated as CASSPEVQRETQYF.

The rearrangement links TRBV5-1 to TRBJ2-7; possible D gene TRBD2, 6 bases. V shed 0 bases and J shed 3 bases, with 13 bases lying between them. The germline CDR1 and CDR2 sequences are SGHRS and YFSETQ. The CDR3 contains 15 residues. The CDR3 DNA reads TGCGCCAGCAGCTTGGCCGGGACTCAGAACTACGAGCAGTACTTC. This sequence encodes CASSLAGTQNYEQYF.

The chain uses TRBV2 and TRBJ1-5; no definite D call. CDR1 is SNHLY and CDR2 is FYNNEI in the germline V gene. V was shortened by 3 bases and J by 6 bases, with 9 bases between the two germline ends. The CDR3 extends over 13 amino acids. CDR3 bases: TGTGCCAGCAGTGAGGGAGGAGGTCAGCCCCAGCATTTT. This encodes CASSEGGGQPQHF.

The chain links TRBV28 to TRBJ1-2; 11 positions agree with TRBD1. CDR1 and CDR2 (germline): MDHEN, SYDVKM. CDR3 length: 14 residues. Trimming took 3 bases from V and 7 from J; bases not matched to a gene: 4. This CDR3 reads CASSFGQGAFGYTF. In DNA, the CDR3 is TGTGCCAGCAGTTTCGGACAGGGGGCATTTGGCTACACCTTC.

V and J are TRBV7-9 and TRBJ2-7; no reliable D call. This CDR3 has 13 residues. The V and J ends lost 1 base and 3 bases respectively, with 7 bases between them. From germline, CDR1 is SEHNR and CDR2 FQNEAQ (reference sequence). CDR3 DNA sequence: TGTGCCAGCAGCTTAGGAGCCTACTACGAGCAGTACTTC. This sequence encodes CASSLGAYYEQYF.

With respect to this clone: As the CDR3 is not closed by the conserved phenylalanine or tryptophan, this likely results from a read error. The DNA is omitted, as the CDR3 cannot be located on it reliably, and the CDR3 follows TCRdb's listing. The V call is TRBV21-1, the J call TRBJ1-2; TRBD1 is taken as the D call from the table, unchecked against the DNA. TRBV21-1 is a documented pseudogene. Inclusive of both ends, the CDR3 amounts to 12 amino acids. The CDR3 sequence is CASSNQEGTEGV.

CDR3 nucleotides: TGTGCCAGCAGCCCCGGACTAGCGGACCCCCGCAACACCGGGGAGCTGTTTTTT. Its protein product is CASSPGLADPRNTGELFF. J is TRBJ2-2 and V is TRBV9, with 10 bases that match TRBD2. With V trimmed by 4 bases and J by 2 bases, 11 bases remained unmatched. The CDR3 totals 18 residues. Germline CDR1 SGDLS, CDR2 YYNGEE.

V and J are TRBV12-3 or TRBV12-4 and TRBJ2-5, with a tentative D call TRBD2 (5 bases). This CDR3 has 13 residues. Trimming stripped 6 bases from V and 2 bases from J, with 10 bases between. CDR3 sequence: CASSLTRQETQYF. Here the CDR3 DNA reads TGTGCCAGCAGCCTAACTAGGCAAGAGACCCAGTACTTC.

This rearrangement joins TRBV7-9 to TRBJ1-6; D is undetermined. Germline-derived CDR1 and CDR2 are SEHNR and FQNEAQ (reference sequence). Trimming removed 1 base at V and 8 bases at J, with 6 bases between. The CDR3 length is 13 residues. The DNA for the CDR3 is TGTGCCAGCAGCTTAGATATGGATTCACCCCTCCACTTT. It translates to CASSLDMDSPLHF.

CDR3 sequence reads: CASSRGDLRGGLKGSEQYF. For the CDR3, the DNA is TGCGCCAGCAGCCGGGGGGACCTCCGAGGGGGACTAAAAGGGAGCGAGCAGTACTTC. The chain combines TRBV5-1 with TRBJ2-7; the D gene is possibly TRBD2 (7 bases). Trimming pared 4 bases from V and 6 bases from J, leaving 32 bases between. Germline-derived CDR1 and CDR2 are SGHRS and YFSETQ. This CDR3 has 19 amino acids.

V usage is TRBV29-1 and J usage is TRBJ1-1; D is perhaps TRBD1 (6 bases). In germline, CDR1 is SQVTM, CDR2 ANQGSEA. CDR3 length: 15 amino acids. V lost 2 bases, J lost 10 bases, and 23 bases lay in between. The CDR3 DNA is TGCAGCGTTGAAAGATCAGGGGACTACTACCCGAGAGCTTTCTTT. Its protein product is CSVERSGDYYPRAFF.

The chain carries TRBV7-8 and TRBJ2-7; TRBD2 aligns across 8 bases. Trimming took 1 base from V and 2 from J; bases not matched to a gene: 7. This CDR3 is 16 amino acids long. Germline V gene lookup returns CDR1 SGHVS and CDR2 FQNEAQ. CDR3 loop: CASSLGGLAVTYEQYF. The DNA for the CDR3 is TGTGCCAGCAGCTTAGGAGGACTAGCAGTAACCTACGAGCAGTACTTC.

This chain joins TRBV10-1 and TRBJ2-3; D possibly corresponds to TRBD1 (6 bases). The V end lost 3 bases, the J end lost 4 bases, and 11 bases lay between the germline ends. The CDR3 extends over 14 amino acids. Germline values: CDR1 WNHNN, CDR2 SYGVQD (reference sequence). CDR3 sequence reads: CASSEGRGADTQYF. The CDR3 coding sequence is TGCGCCAGCAGTGAAGGCAGGGGCGCAGATACGCAGTATTTT.

This chain joins TRBV6-6 and TRBJ2-3; 11 bases map to TRBD2. Germline values: CDR1 MNHNY, CDR2 SVGAGI (reference sequence). The length of the CDR3 is 18 residues. J gave up 0 bases and V 5 bases, and 10 bases lay outside the gene matches. The CDR3 loop is CASSRLGLAVSSTDTQYF. CDR3 coding DNA: TGTGCCAGCAGTCGACTGGGACTAGCGGTATCTAGCACAGATACGCAGTATTTT.